The T cell receptor (beta chain) under discussion was sequenced for a study of blood T cells in healthy people across ages. V shed 1 base and J 3 bases; nucleotides not matched to a gene: 6. Germline V gene sequence: CDR1 SGHAT, CDR2 FQNNGV. This CDR3 contains 17 residues. Primed by a sample-barcoded 5' primer and a J-beta primer mix, a second PCR proceeded for about 6 to 11 cycles. TCRdb itself ran the 5' RACE reads through MiXCR, one entry per CDR3 protein. The sample contains about 1,400,000 distinct CDR3 sequences, 45% to 70% of which appear only once. The rearrangement joins TRBV11-2 to TRBJ1-6; 7 positions agree with TRBD1. Specimen: blood. The source of this sequence is a man aged 18 to 30 in good health. The CDR3 region is CASSLAQGGGYNSPLHF. CDR3 in DNA: TGTGCCAGCAGCTTAGCCCAGGGGGGCGGCTATAATTCACCCCTCCACTTT.